This entry is about one TCR beta chain. The entry originates in a study of blood T cell repertoires in COVID-19. Sequencing used immunoSEQ multiplex PCR; TCRdb keeps in-frame clones, though not all of them. The table records approximately 90,000 clones, 80% to 90% of them present only once. Trimming stripped 3 bases from V and 1 base from J, with 6 bases between. Germline values: CDR1 KGHSH, CDR2 LQKENI. The CDR3 contains 14 residues. The sequenced sample consisted of peripheral blood. The receptor's source is a man aged 55-75 years with acute or convalescent COVID-19. The chain links TRBV18 to TRBJ1-4; perhaps TRBD1 as D (6 bases). The CDR3 DNA is TGTGCCAGCTCACCGGACAGAACTAATGAAAAACTGTTTTTT. Its translation is CASSPDRTNEKLFF.